The clone carrying this T cell receptor beta chain has just a few counts. Its antigen is not identified. This record belongs to a study of T cells in localized non-small cell lung cancer. CDR3 length equals 15 residues. Deletions cut 5 bases from V and 8 bases from J, with 19 bases between. CDR1 SGHAT and CDR2 FQDESV come from the germline V gene (reference sequence). Sequenced by immunoSEQ multiplex PCR; TCRdb stores in-frame clones only, minus some. The sample has 8,200 or so clones; roughly 59% are singletons. Findings and caveats of the study: Elevated circulating T cell density in blood was associated with longer overall survival. Clonality of T cells reached its maximum in uninvolved adjacent lung, surpassing tumor. Multi-region tumor sequencing was not done, so intratumor heterogeneity could not be excluded. Researchers found a median around 50 of the top 100 tumor clones in adjacent lung.

This clonotype was sampled from a male donor older than 55 with stage I squamous cell lung carcinoma. The chain has TRBV11-1 and TRBJ2-1; possible D gene TRBD2, 6 bases. The specimen comprised lymph node tissue, sampled before any cancer treatment. CDR3 in amino acids: CASSPRDFIWDEQFF. DNA for the CDR3: TGTGCCAGCAGCCCCAGGGACTTTATTTGGGATGAGCAGTTCTTC.